Below, one T cell receptor beta chain is given with its context. Its target is not known. This sample was included in a study of T cell clusters in autoimmune cytopenias. Overall study findings and caveats: TRB repertoire shifts in secondary cytopenia and chronic lymphocytic leukemia mostly reflected lymphoma, not autoimmunity. Primary autoimmune cytopenia patients appeared to lack physiological T cell clusters present in healthy donors.

One tube held mixed TRB-A and TRB-B primer pools for touch-down PCR. TCRdb reprocessed the multiplex PCR reads and reports one entry per CDR3 protein, with no DNA. The sample yields about 3,200 distinct CDR3 sequences, of which the top ten take up around 28%. Germline CDR1 MNHEY, CDR2 SMNVEV (reference sequence). The CDR3 consists of 16 residues. TRB amplification used 200 to 250 ng of peripheral blood genomic DNA. This TCR came from a human donor with an autoimmune cytopenia or autoimmune hepatitis (not recorded which). This sequence joins TRBV27 and TRBJ1-6; absent DNA, TCRdb's TRBD1 call cannot be checked. The sequenced sample was peripheral blood. This CDR3 reads CASLRPTGPYNSPLHF.